Described below is a single TCR beta chain sequence and its context. Clinical history reported by participants formed the basis on which cohorts were assigned. These data are taken from a study of blood T cell repertoires in COVID-19. In the study overall: Sites across the United States, Italy and Spain contributed samples from acute and convalescent COVID-19.

The CDR3 has 16 residues. Germline trimming cut 5 bases from V and 2 bases from J; bases unmatched to any gene: 3. CDR1 is SGHTA, CDR2 FQGTGA, per germline. Per the original methods: Quantification of nucleated cells was approximated via reference gene primer amplification. Assay: immunoSEQ multiplex PCR; the TCRdb copy retains only in-frame clones and omits some. The V and J calls and clone size were taken over from that table, and D and trimming were inferred from the DNA. In the table there are 150,000 or so clones, approximately 88% of which are singletons. The TCR was taken from a woman aged 55-75 years who had recovered from COVID-19. V and J are TRBV7-3 and TRBJ2-5; TRBD2 aligns across 15 bases. The sample taken for sequencing was PBMCs or T cells enriched from blood (not recorded which). The CDR3 here is CASSPGLAGGQETQYF. In nucleotides, the CDR3 is TGTGCCAGCAGCCCCGGACTAGCGGGAGGGCAAGAGACCCAGTACTTC.